The rows below give T cell receptor beta chains drawn from one sample of a study of regulatory T cells in long-lasting Graves disease. TCRdb analysed the multiplex PCR reads with MiXCR anew, one entry per CDR3 protein. Among about 320,000 distinct CDR3 sequences listed, 18% were seen once. Specimen: peripheral blood mononuclear cells (PBMCs), collected at new diagnosis, from a patient treated with antithyroid drugs. Receptor source: a female donor with Graves disease. Each CDR3 is given with its conserved first and last residue. The D gene is left open where the match is weak. Clone size is not always given. Where it is, it says once, few, many or a class for expanded clones.

d_gene	v_gene	abundance	j_gene	CDR3aa	CDR3nt
NA	TRBV27	many	TRBJ1-2	CASSTGRGYTF	TGTGCCAGCAGTACAGGGAGAGGCTACACCTTC
NA	TRBV5-5	many	TRBJ2-7	CASSLGVGARAFEQYF	TGTGCCAGCAGCTTGGGGGTGGGGGCCAGGGCATTCGAGCAGTACTTC
NA	TRBV9	many	TRBJ1-1	CASSAGGREAFF	TGTGCCAGCAGCGCCGGGGGCAGGGAAGCTTTCTTT
NA	TRBV19	NA	TRBJ2-2	CASNLGGNTGELFF	TGTGCCAGTAATTTAGGAGGGAACACCGGGGAGCTGTTTTTT
TRBD1	TRBV28	NA	TRBJ1-1	CASSFNTGQMNTEAFF	TGTGCCAGCAGTTTTAATACGGGACAGATGAACACTGAAGCTTTCTTT
TRBD2	TRBV24-1	many	TRBJ2-2	CATSDSASGRTGELFF	TGTGCCACCAGTGATTCGGCTAGCGGGAGAACCGGGGAGCTGTTTTTT
NA	TRBV19	many	TRBJ1-5	CASREQRDSNQPQHF	TGTGCCAGTCGAGAACAGCGGGATAGCAATCAGCCCCAGCATTTT
TRBD2	TRBV11-2	many	TRBJ2-5	CASSLGAGTGGSETQYF	TGTGCCAGCAGCTTAGGGGCTGGGACGGGGGGTTCGGAGACCCAGTACTTC
TRBD2	TRBV29-1	many	TRBJ2-1	CSVEASGLAGPPEQFF	TGCAGCGTTGAAGCCTCGGGACTAGCGGGACCCCCTGAGCAGTTCTTC
NA	TRBV20-1	NA	TRBJ1-1	CSAKPQGIRAFF	TGCAGTGCCAAACCTCAGGGGATACGAGCTTTCTTT
TRBD1	TRBV7-2	few	TRBJ1-3	CASSRTGATSGNTIYF	TGTGCCAGCAGCAGGACAGGGGCGACCTCTGGAAACACCATATATTTT
TRBD2	TRBV11-3	many	TRBJ2-7	CASSYSGLAVTSYEQYF	TGTGCCAGCAGCTATTCGGGACTAGCGGTGACCTCCTACGAGCAGTACTTC
TRBD1	TRBV5-5	many	TRBJ1-2	CASSFGDSYGYTF	TGTGCCAGCAGCTTTGGGGACAGCTATGGCTACACCTTC
TRBD1	TRBV2	NA	TRBJ1-1	CASSPQGQGDTEAFF	TGTGCCAGCAGCCCTCAGGGACAGGGGGACACTGAAGCTTTCTTT
TRBD2	TRBV6-2/TRBV6-3	many	TRBJ2-7	CASSYHTNIAGGPLDEQYF	TGTGCCAGCAGTTACCACACCAATATAGCGGGAGGGCCTTTGGACGAGCAGTACTTC
TRBD1	TRBV12-3/TRBV12-4	few	TRBJ2-5	CASTLDRGAQETQCF	TGTGCCAGCACCCTTGACAGGGGGGCTCAAGAGACCCAGTGCTTC
NA	TRBV19	NA	TRBJ1-1	CASKIYSGTEAFF	TGTGCCAGTAAAATTTACTCGGGCACTGAAGCTTTCTTT
NA	TRBV5-5	NA	TRBJ1-1	CASSGGAGGAFF	TGTGCCAGCAGCGGGGGGGCAGGAGGAGCTTTCTTT
TRBD2	TRBV2	many	TRBJ2-1	CASSKTSGRRNEQFF	TGTGCCAGCTCCAAAACTAGCGGGAGGAGGAATGAGCAGTTCTTC
TRBD1	TRBV15	many	TRBJ1-1	CATSRGQGETEAFF	TGTGCCACCAGCAGAGGACAGGGGGAGACTGAAGCTTTCTTT
NA	TRBV29-1	many	TRBJ1-2	CSVEDLIVEGGYTF	TGCAGCGTTGAAGATCTTATCGTGGAGGGAGGCTACACCTTC
NA	TRBV28	few	TRBJ2-7	CASGAYEQYF	TGTGCCAGCGGGGCCTACGAGCAGTACTTC
TRBD1	TRBV30	few	TRBJ1-4	CAWSRGTGNEKLFF	TGTGCCTGGAGTCGAGGGACAGGGAATGAAAAACTGTTTTTT
TRBD1	TRBV2	many	TRBJ1-1	CASSTDRGVTEAFF	TGTGCCAGCAGTACGGACAGGGGGGTCACTGAAGCTTTCTTT
TRBD2	TRBV12-3/TRBV12-4	NA	TRBJ2-3	CASSDGTSGGTDTQYF	TGTGCCAGCAGTGACGGGACTAGCGGGGGCACAGATACGCAGTATTTT
TRBD2	TRBV24-1	once	TRBJ2-7	CATSDFGGGSDEQYF	TGTGCCACCAGTGATTTCGGGGGAGGGTCAGACGAGCAGTACTTC
TRBD1	TRBV3-1	NA	TRBJ1-5	CASSLSGTGNWQPQHF	TGTGCCAGCAGCTTGTCCGGGACAGGGAATTGGCAGCCCCAGCATTTT
NA	TRBV6-1	many	TRBJ1-2	CASSAGSYGYTF	TGTGCCAGCAGTGCCGGATCCTATGGCTACACCTTC
TRBD1	TRBV12-5	many	TRBJ1-2	CASGASGTAYGYTF	TGTGCTAGTGGAGCTTCCGGGACAGCCTATGGCTACACCTTC
NA	TRBV6-1	NA	TRBJ1-4	CASERAGNEKLFF	TGTGCCAGCGAAAGGGCAGGGAATGAAAAACTGTTTTTT
NA	TRBV14	NA	TRBJ2-1	CASSQVYFYNKQFF	TGTGCCAGCAGCCAAGTGTACTTCTACAATAAGCAGTTCTTC
NA	TRBV28	many	TRBJ2-7	CASSLTYEQYF	TGTGCCAGCAGTTTAACCTACGAGCAGTACTTC
TRBD2	TRBV10-3	many	TRBJ2-3	CAISEPSGRSDTQYF	TGTGCCATCAGTGAACCCAGCGGGAGGTCAGATACGCAGTATTTT
NA	TRBV12-3/TRBV12-4	few	TRBJ2-3	CASSLVGRDTQYF	TGTGCCAGCAGCTTAGTCGGGCGAGATACGCAGTATTTT
NA	TRBV7-7	NA	TRBJ2-2	CASSPASGRGNTGELFF	TGTGCTAGCAGCCCCGCTTCCGGGCGGGGGAACACCGGGGAGCTGTTTTTT
NA	TRBV20-1	many	TRBJ2-3	CSARDIVRTDTQYF	TGCAGTGCTAGAGATATTGTACGGACAGATACGCAGTATTTT
NA	TRBV12-3/TRBV12-4	NA	TRBJ2-5	CASSQQLQETQYF	TGTGCCAGCAGCCAACAACTCCAAGAGACCCAGTACTTC
NA	TRBV7-2	few	TRBJ1-4	CASSLEAGLIEKLFF	TGTGCCAGCAGCTTAGAAGCAGGGTTAATTGAAAAACTGTTTTTT
NA	TRBV5-8	many	TRBJ2-7	CASSLLLRVGLPYEQYF	TGTGCCAGCAGCCTCCTCTTAAGGGTGGGACTTCCCTACGAGCAGTACTTC
TRBD2	TRBV27	many	TRBJ2-3	CASTPLSAGGGTDTQYF	TGTGCCAGCACCCCCCTCTCGGCGGGAGGAGGCACAGATACGCAGTATTTT
NA	TRBV18	many	TRBJ1-2	CASSPTEWGYGYTF	TGTGCCAGCTCACCAACTGAATGGGGCTATGGCTACACCTTC
NA	TRBV2	NA	TRBJ1-1	CASSLPPRSTEAFF	TGTGCCAGCAGCCTACCACCACGTAGCACTGAAGCTTTCTTT
NA	TRBV18	many	TRBJ2-5	CASSPTQETQYF	TGTGCCAGCAGCCCCACTCAAGAGACCCAGTACTTC
NA	TRBV6-1	many	TRBJ2-7	CASLPRGSEQYF	TGTGCCAGCCTGCCGAGGGGAAGCGAGCAGTACTTC